Reported below is one T cell receptor beta chain. This sample is part of a study of blood T cell repertoires in COVID-19. On the study more broadly: Acute-phase and convalescent COVID-19 samples originated in the United States, Italy and Spain. T cells, B-cell-depleted T cells, or PBMCs provided the cDNA or gDNA that served as material.

Under the authors' procedure: Amplification of reference gene primers was used by the study to estimate nucleated cell counts. This table comes from immunoSEQ multiplex PCR, and its TCRdb copy is limited to in-frame clones, with some not included. That table supplies the V and J calls and clone size; D and trimming were determined from the DNA. The table records 250,000 or so clones, around 90% of them present only once. Grouping used clinical history reported by participants in a survey and questionnaire. The sequence was collected from a man between 40 and 49 years old who had been exposed to COVID-19. Source material: PBMCs or T cells enriched from blood (not recorded which).

CDR3 residues: CASSLVSGSVEQFF. CDR3 DNA sequence: TGTGCCAGCAGCTTAGTGTCGGGGTCGGTCGAGCAGTTCTTC. The V call is TRBV11-3, the J call TRBJ2-1; a weak D match, TRBD2 (5 bases). The germline CDR1 and CDR2 sequences are SGHNT and YENEEA. The CDR3 length is 14 residues. V lost 1 base, J lost 10 bases, and 14 bases lay in between.